This T cell receptor beta chain was identified during a study of CD4 and CD8 cells across lung adenocarcinoma regions. Looked up from germline, CDR1 is ENHRY and CDR2 is SYGVKD. CDR3 length equals 14 residues. MiXCR, applied by TCRdb to the PCR reads, yields one record per CDR3 protein. The sample carries approximately 18,000 distinct CDR3 sequences, 51% recorded once. The patients had localized lung adenocarcinoma, a non-small cell subtype. This sequence originates from a female donor with lung adenocarcinoma. The CD4 and CD8 labels of this study may be unreliable. V and J are TRBV10-3 and TRBJ2-5; D perhaps matches TRBD1 (6 bases). The sequencing input was CD8+ T cells from the center of a lung tumor. Here the CDR3 reads CAGSGGGDQDTQYF. The CDR3 nucleotides are TGTGCGGGCAGTGGGGGCGGCGACCAAGATACGCAGTACTTC.